The 10 T cell receptor beta chains given below trace back to one sample, sequenced in a study of blood T cell repertoires in COVID-19. Method: immunoSEQ multiplex PCR; TCRdb's copy keeps in-frame clones and lacks some. The sample includes approximately 170,000 clones, 82% of them seen just once. The specimen sequenced was peripheral blood. The source of these receptors is a woman older than 75 with active or convalescent COVID-19.

The V gene is TRBV29-1, the J gene TRBJ2-1, with a tentative D call TRBD2 (6 bases). This CDR3 comprises 13 residues. Germline loops: CDR1 SQVTM, CDR2 ANQGSEA. Between the trimmed V and J ends, which lost 4 bases and 9 bases, there was a span of 16 bases. This CDR3 is CSVGRREYGEQFF. The CDR3 nucleotides are TGCAGCGTTGGACGTCGGGAGTACGGTGAGCAGTTCTTC.

The chain carries TRBV19 and TRBJ2-1; 12 nucleotides match TRBD2. The CDR3 contains 14 residues. V was clipped by 0 bases and J by 16 bases; unmatched bases: 7. Germline V gene sequence: CDR1 LNHDA, CDR2 SQIVND (reference sequence). This CDR3 reads CASSIDLLAGGHFF. The CDR3 nucleotides are TGTGCCAGTAGTATAGACCTACTAGCGGGAGGTCACTTCTTC.

This sequence joins TRBV3-1 (or the pseudogene TRBV3-2) and TRBJ2-2; D not certain. The CDR3 contains 15 residues. V was shortened by 1 base and J by 2 bases, with 8 bases between the two germline ends. CDR1 is LGHDT, CDR2 YNNKEL, per germline (reference sequence). The CDR3 nucleotides read TGTGCCAGCAGCCAAGTGGGCAGAAACACCGGGGAGCTGTTTTTT. As protein: CASSQVGRNTGELFF.

V and J are TRBV29-1 and TRBJ2-2, with D possibly matching TRBD1 (6 bases). Germline CDR1 SQVTM, CDR2 ANQGSEA. V was cut by 7 bases and J by 4 bases, with 13 bases left in between. This CDR3 contains 13 residues. The CDR3 bases are TGCAGCGGTGGCAGGGGAATCACCGGGGAGCTGTTTTTT. Its protein product is CSGGRGITGELFF.

As regards this clone: Other DNA sequences within the sample encode an identical CDR3. The rearrangement links TRBV7-9 to TRBJ1-1; D is unresolved. The V end lost 0 bases, the J end lost 7 bases, and 6 bases lay between the germline ends. The CDR3 loop spans 12 amino acids. Germline values: CDR1 SEHNR, CDR2 FQNEAQ (reference sequence). In DNA, the CDR3 is TGTGCCAGCAGCTTAGCCGGAGGTGAAGCTTTCTTT. Its translation is CASSLAGGEAFF. The variable domain in full, completed from reference TRBV7-9 and TRBJ1-1, reads DTGVSQNPRHKITKRGQNVTFRCDPISEHNRLYWYRQTLGQGPEFLTYFQNEAQLEKSRLLSDRFSAERPKGSFSTLEIQRTEQGDSAMYLCASSLAGGEAFFGQGTRLTVV.

The CDR3 spells CATRGRWREGVDTQYF. The CDR3 coding sequence is TGTGCCACCCGGGGGAGGTGGCGGGAGGGCGTAGATACGCAGTATTTT. The chain combines TRBV19 with TRBJ2-3, with 9 bases matching TRBD2. Germline V gene data show CDR1 as LNHDA and CDR2 as SQIVND (reference sequence). V shed 10 bases, J shed 5 bases, and the junction held 16 bases outside the gene matches. The CDR3 sequence is 16 residues long.

The V call is TRBV6-1, the J call TRBJ1-2, with 7 bases matching TRBD1. CDR1 MNHNS and CDR2 SASEGT come from the germline V gene. V dropped 2 bases and J dropped 1; count of bases not matched to a gene: 4. There are 15 residues in the CDR3. CDR3 DNA sequence: TGTGCCAGCAGTGAACCGGGACAGCTTAACTATGGCTACACCTTC. Translation gives CASSEPGQLNYGYTF.

The chain is built from TRBV3-1 (or the pseudogene TRBV3-2) and TRBJ2-1; 10 positions match TRBD2. Germline V gives CDR1 LGHDT, CDR2 YNNKEL (reference sequence). Trimming took 4 bases from V and 3 from J; bases not matched to a gene: 3. CDR3 size: 15 residues. The CDR3 DNA follows: TGTGCCAGCAGCCCTCTAGCGGGAGTCTACAATGAGCAGTTCTTC. Its translation is CASSPLAGVYNEQFF.

J is TRBJ2-2 and V is TRBV6-5; 10 bases are a match to TRBD2. The V and J ends lost 7 bases and 7 bases, in that order; junction bases with no gene match: 9. The CDR3 extends over 15 amino acids. Germline V CDR1 and CDR2: MNHEY, SVGAGI. In DNA form, the CDR3 reads TGTGCCAGCATCGCTAGCGGGAGAGCGGTCGGGGAGCTGTTTTTT. Its translation: CASIASGRAVGELFF.

The rearrangement joins TRBV19 to TRBJ2-7; D perhaps matches TRBD2 (5 bases). The CDR3 is 15 residues long. The V and J ends lost 3 bases and 1 base respectively, with 13 bases between them. Germline V lookup: CDR1 LNHDA, CDR2 SQIVND (reference sequence). Here the CDR3 reads CASSIGGGTSYEQYF. The CDR3 DNA is TGTGCCAGTAGTATTGGAGGTGGAACATCCTACGAGCAGTACTTC.